This T cell receptor beta chain was observed in a study of early T cells in non-severe SARS-CoV-2 infection. Background on the study: The authors sequenced bulk RNA from unsorted whole blood, leaving chains unpaired. General study findings and limits: Private and CD4 specificities were missed by VDJdb matching, which favored anti-spike CD8 responses.

This clonotype was recorded many times. As yet, its antigen is unknown. CDR1 and CDR2 from the germline V gene are SEHNR and FQNEAQ (reference sequence). V was cut by 6 bases and J by 8 bases, with 19 bases left in between. The CDR3 covers 14 residues. MiXCR was run by TCRdb on the 5' RACE reads, yielding one entry per CDR3 protein. This repertoire shows 25,000 to 35,000 distinct CDR3 sequences, about 5% found once; its top ten account for approximately 2.4%. The V and J genes are TRBV7-9 and TRBJ1-2; D not certain. The clonotype originates from an adult who was a healthcare worker with PCR-confirmed SARS-CoV-2 infection or an uninfected control (not recorded which). Source material: whole blood. The CDR3 region is CASSLSGSPRGYTF. The CDR3 DNA is TGTGCCAGCAGTTTATCGGGCTCCCCGAGGGGCTACACCTTC.